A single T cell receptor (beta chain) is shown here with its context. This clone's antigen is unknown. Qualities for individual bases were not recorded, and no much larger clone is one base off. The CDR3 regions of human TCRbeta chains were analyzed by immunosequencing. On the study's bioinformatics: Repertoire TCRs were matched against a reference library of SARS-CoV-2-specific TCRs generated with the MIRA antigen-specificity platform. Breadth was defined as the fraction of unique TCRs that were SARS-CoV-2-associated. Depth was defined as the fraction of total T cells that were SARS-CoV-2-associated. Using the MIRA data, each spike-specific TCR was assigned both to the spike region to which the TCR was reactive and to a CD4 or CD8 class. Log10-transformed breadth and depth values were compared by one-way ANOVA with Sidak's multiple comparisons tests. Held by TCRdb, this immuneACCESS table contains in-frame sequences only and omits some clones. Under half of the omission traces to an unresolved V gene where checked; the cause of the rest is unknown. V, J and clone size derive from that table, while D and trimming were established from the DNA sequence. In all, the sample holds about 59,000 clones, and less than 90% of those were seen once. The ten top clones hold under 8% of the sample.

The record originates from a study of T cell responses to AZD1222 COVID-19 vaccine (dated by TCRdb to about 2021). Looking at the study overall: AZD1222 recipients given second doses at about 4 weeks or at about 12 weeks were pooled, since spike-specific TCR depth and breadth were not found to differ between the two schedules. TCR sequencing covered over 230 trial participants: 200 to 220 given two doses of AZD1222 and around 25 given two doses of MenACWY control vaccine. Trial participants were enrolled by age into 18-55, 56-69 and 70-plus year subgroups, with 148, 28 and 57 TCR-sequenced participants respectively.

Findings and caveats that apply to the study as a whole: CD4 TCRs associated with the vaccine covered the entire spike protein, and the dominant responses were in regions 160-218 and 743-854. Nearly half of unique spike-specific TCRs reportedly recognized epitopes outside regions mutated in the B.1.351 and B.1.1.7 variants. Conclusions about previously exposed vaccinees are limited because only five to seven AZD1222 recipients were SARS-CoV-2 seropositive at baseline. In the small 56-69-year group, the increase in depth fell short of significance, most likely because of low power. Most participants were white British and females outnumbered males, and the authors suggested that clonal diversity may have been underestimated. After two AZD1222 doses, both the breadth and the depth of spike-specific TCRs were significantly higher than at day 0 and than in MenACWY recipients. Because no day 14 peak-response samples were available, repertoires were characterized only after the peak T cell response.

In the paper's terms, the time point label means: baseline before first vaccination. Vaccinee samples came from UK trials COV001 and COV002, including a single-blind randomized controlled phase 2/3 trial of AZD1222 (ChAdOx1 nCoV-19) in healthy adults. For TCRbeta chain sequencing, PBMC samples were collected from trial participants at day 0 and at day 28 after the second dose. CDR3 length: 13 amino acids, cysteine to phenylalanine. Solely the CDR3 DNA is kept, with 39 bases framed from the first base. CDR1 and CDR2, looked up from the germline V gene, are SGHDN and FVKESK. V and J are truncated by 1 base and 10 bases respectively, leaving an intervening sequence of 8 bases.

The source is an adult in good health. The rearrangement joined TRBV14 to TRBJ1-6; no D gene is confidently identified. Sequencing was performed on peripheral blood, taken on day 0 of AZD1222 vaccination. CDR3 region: CASSQVAASPLHF. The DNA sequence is TGTGCCAGCAGCCAAGTCGCGGCCTCACCCCTCCACTTT.